This T cell receptor (beta chain) was profiled in a study of T cell changes during pregnancy in multiple sclerosis. Measured with immunoSEQ multiplex PCR; TCRdb has only the in-frame clones, and not every one. The sample has fewer than 50,000 clones; 90% to 95% are singletons. The CDR3 consists of 14 residues. The germline gives CDR1 SGHTA, CDR2 FQGTGA. The V gene lost 2 bases and the J gene lost 0 bases, with 5 bases spanning the gap. Sample: CD8+ T cells from peripheral blood mononuclear cells, taken in the third trimester of pregnancy. This receptor was obtained from a female donor with multiple sclerosis, enrolled in a pregnancy study. V usage is TRBV7-3 and J usage is TRBJ2-1, with D unresolved. The CDR3 bases are TGTGCCAGCAGCTTATCCGGCTCCTACAATGAGCAGTTCTTC. Protein: CASSLSGSYNEQFF.